Listed here are 3 T cell receptor beta chains from one sample, sequenced in a study of OX40 agonist ivuxolimab in advanced cancers. Method: immunoSEQ multiplex PCR; TCRdb's copy keeps in-frame clones and lacks some. Among tens of thousands of clones listed, just over 90% were seen once. The material was CD4+ or CD8+ T cells sorted from blood, obtained in a trial of the OX40 agonist ivuxolimab. The receptors were sampled from an adult with an advanced solid tumor such as melanoma, head and neck, liver or kidney cancer.

The J gene is TRBJ2-1, the V gene TRBV4-3; 7 nucleotides align to TRBD2. The V gene's germline CDR1 is LGHNA and CDR2 YSLEER. CDR3 length: 15 amino acids. The V segment lost 0 bases and the J segment 7 bases; nucleotides outside the gene matches: 6. The CDR3 region is CASSQDGAGANEQFF. DNA of the CDR3: TGCGCCAGCAGCCAAGACGGGGCGGGAGCGAATGAGCAGTTCTTC.

The gene calls are TRBV7-8 and TRBJ2-2; TRBD2 might be the D (6 bases). Looked up from germline, CDR1 is SGHVS and CDR2 is FQNEAQ. V shed 1 base and J shed 2 bases, with 14 bases lying between them. The CDR3 has 17 amino acids. This chain's CDR3 is CASSLEDRLENTGELFF. CDR3 DNA sequence: TGTGCCAGCAGCTTAGAAGACAGACTAGAAAACACCGGGGAGCTGTTTTTT.

The chain carries TRBV4-1 and TRBJ1-5; D is perhaps TRBD1 (6 bases). Trimming stripped 0 bases from V and 7 bases from J, with 13 bases between. This CDR3 comprises 15 residues. Germline V gene lookup returns CDR1 MGHRA and CDR2 YSYEKL. The CDR3 protein is CASSQDMGAGQPQHF. The DNA of the CDR3 is TGCGCCAGCAGCCAAGATATGGGGGCAGGGCAGCCCCAGCATTTT.